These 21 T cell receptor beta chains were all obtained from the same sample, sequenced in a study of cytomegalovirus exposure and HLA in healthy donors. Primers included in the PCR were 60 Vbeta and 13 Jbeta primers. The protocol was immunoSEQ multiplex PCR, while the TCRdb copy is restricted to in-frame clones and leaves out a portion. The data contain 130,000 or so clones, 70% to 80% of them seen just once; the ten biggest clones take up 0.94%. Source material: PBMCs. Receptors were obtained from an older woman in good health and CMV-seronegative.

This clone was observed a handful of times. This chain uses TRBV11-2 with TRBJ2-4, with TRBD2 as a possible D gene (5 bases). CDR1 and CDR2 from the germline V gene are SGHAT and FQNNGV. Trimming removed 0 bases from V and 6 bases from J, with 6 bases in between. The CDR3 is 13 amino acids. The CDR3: CASSLDRGNIQYF. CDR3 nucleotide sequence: TGTGCCAGCAGCTTAGATCGGGGAAACATTCAGTACTTC.

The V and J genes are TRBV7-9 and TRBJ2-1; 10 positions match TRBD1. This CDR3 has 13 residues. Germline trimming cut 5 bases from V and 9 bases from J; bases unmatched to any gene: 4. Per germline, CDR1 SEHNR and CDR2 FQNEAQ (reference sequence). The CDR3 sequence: CASSPRDRGEQFF. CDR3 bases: TGTGCCAGCAGCCCCCGGGACAGGGGTGAGCAGTTCTTC.

In DNA form, the CDR3 reads TGCGCCAGCAGCAAGGACAGGGGGGCAGATACGCAGTATTTT. Amino acid sequence: CASSKDRGADTQYF. The V call is TRBV5-1, the J call TRBJ2-3; 10 bases align to TRBD1. J lost 4 bases, V lost 4 bases, and 3 bases had no gene match. Germline values: CDR1 SGHRS, CDR2 YFSETQ. CDR3 length: 14 amino acids.

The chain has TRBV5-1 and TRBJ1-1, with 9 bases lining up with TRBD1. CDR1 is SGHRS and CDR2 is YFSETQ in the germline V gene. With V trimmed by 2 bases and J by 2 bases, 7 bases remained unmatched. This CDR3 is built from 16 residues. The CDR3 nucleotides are TGCGCCAGCAGCTTATACCGGGACAGGGCAAACACTGAAGCTTTCTTT. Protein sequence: CASSLYRDRANTEAFF.

CDR3 sequence reads: CASSTSGQGATTEAFF. Here the CDR3 DNA reads TGTGCCAGCTCAACGAGCGGACAGGGGGCGACCACTGAAGCTTTCTTT. This chain joins TRBV18 and TRBJ1-1; 11 positions agree with TRBD1. Trimming removed 5 bases from V and 4 bases from J; junction bases left unmatched: 9. CDR3 length: 16 amino acids. Germline-derived CDR1 and CDR2 are KGHSH and LQKENI.

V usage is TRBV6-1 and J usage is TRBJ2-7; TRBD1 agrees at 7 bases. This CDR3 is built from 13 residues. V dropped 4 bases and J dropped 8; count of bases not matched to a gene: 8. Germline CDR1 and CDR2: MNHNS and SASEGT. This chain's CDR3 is CASSGTGAHKQYF. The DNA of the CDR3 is TGTGCCAGCAGTGGAACAGGGGCCCACAAGCAGTACTTC.

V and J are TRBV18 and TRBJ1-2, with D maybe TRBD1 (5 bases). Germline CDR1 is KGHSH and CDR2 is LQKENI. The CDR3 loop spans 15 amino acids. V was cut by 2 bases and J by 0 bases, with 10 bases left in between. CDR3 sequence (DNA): TGTGCCAGCTCACCATTACAGGAAGCTAACTATGGCTACACCTTC. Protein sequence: CASSPLQEANYGYTF.

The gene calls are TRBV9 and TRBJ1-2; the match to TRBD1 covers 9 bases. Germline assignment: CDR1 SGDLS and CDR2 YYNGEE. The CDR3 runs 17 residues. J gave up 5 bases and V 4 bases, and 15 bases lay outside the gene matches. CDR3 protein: CASSFRDRDPRGYGYTF. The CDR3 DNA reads TGTGCCAGCAGCTTCCGGGACAGGGACCCCCGAGGGTATGGCTACACCTTC.

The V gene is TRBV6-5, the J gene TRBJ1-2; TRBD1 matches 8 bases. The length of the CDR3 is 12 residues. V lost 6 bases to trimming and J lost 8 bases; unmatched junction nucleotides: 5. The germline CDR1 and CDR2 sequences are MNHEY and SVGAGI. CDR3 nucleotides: TGTGCCAGCAGCCAGGGGGCTGGAGGCTACACCTTC. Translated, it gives CASSQGAGGYTF.

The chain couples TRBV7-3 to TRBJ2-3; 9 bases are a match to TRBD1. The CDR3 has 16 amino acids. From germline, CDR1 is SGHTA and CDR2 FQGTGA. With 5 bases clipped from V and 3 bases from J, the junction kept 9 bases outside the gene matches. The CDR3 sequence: CASSPAGTGRTDTQYF. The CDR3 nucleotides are TGTGCCAGCAGCCCCGCCGGGACAGGGCGAACAGATACGCAGTATTTT.

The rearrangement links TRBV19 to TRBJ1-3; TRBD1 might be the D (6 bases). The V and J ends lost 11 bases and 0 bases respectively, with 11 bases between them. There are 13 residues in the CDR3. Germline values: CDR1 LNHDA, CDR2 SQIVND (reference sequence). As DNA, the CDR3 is TGTGCCGCAGGGACACTCTCTGGAAACACCATATATTTT. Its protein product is CAAGTLSGNTIYF.

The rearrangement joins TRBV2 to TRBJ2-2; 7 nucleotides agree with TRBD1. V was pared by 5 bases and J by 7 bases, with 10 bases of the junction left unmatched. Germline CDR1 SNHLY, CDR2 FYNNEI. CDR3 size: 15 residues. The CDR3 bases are TGTGCCAGCAGTCCCCCGAGACAGGGTGTCGGGGAGCTGTTTTTT. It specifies CASSPPRQGVGELFF.

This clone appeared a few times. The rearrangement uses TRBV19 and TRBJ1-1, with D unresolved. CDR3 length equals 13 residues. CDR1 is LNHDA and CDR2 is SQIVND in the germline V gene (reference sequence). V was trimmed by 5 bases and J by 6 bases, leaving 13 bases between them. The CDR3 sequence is CASSRSRDSEAFF. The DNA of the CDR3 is TGTGCCAGTAGTCGTTCACGTGACTCTGAAGCTTTCTTT.

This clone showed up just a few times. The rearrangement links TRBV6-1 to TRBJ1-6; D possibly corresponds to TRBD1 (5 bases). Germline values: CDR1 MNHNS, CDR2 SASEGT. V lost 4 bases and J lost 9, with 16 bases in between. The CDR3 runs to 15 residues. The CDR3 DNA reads TGTGCCAGCAGTGTACAGTCGGGCGGGGGTTCACCCCTCCACTTT. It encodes CASSVQSGGGSPLHF.

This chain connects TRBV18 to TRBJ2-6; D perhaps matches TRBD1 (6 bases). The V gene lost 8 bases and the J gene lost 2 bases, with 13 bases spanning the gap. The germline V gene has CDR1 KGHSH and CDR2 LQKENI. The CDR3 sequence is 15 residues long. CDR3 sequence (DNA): TGTGCCAGCACGGCCTCAGGGGCTGGGGCCAACGTCCTGACTTTC. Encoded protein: CASTASGAGANVLTF.

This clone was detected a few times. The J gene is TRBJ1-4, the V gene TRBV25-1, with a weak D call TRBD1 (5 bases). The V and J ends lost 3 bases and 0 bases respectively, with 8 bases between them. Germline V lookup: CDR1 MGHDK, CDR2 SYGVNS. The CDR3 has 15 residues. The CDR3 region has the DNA TGTGCCAGCAGTGATAGACAGCCAACTAATGAAAAACTGTTTTTT. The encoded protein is CASSDRQPTNEKLFF.

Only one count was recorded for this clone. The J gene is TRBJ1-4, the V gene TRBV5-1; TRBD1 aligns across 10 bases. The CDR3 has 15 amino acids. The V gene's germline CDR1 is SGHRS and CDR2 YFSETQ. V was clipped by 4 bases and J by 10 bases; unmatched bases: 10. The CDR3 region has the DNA TGCGCCAGCAGCCCTGACAGGGGGCGGGACGGAAAACTGTTTTTT. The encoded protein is CASSPDRGRDGKLFF.

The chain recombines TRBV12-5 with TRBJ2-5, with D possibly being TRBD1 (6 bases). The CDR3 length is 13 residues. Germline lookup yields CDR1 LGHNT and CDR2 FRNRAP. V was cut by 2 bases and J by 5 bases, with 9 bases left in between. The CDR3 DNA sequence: TGTGCTAGTGGTTTGACAGGGAGTGAGACCCAGTACTTC. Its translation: CASGLTGSETQYF.

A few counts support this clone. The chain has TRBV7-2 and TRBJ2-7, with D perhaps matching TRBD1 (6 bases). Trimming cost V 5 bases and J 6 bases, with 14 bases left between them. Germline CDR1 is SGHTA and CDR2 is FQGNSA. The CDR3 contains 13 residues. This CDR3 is CASSPDRFPEQYF. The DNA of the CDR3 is TGTGCCAGCAGCCCTGACAGGTTTCCCGAGCAGTACTTC.

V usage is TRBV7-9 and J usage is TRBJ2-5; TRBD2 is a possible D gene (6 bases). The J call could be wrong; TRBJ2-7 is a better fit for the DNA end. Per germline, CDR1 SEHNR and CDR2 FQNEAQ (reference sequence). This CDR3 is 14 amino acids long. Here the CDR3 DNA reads TGTGCCAGCAGCCTGGGGTTTGGAGGGGACGAGCAGTACTTC. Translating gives CASSLGFGGDEQYF.

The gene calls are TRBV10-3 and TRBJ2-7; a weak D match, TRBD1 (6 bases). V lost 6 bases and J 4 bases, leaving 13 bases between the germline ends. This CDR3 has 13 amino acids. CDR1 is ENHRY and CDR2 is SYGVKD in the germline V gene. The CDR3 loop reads CAISRTESYEQYF. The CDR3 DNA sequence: TGTGCCATCAGCCGGACAGAATCTTACGAGCAGTACTTC.